This T cell receptor (beta chain) emerged from a study of glioma-infiltrating T cells. General study findings and limits: Non-neoplastic patients had below-expected tissue-blood divergence, while all gliomas exceeded expectation. Only very few CDR3 sequences appeared in both tissue and blood.

Using RNA template, CDR3s of TCR alpha and beta were amplified with iRepertoire arm-PCR. Tissue mRNA or PBMC total RNA, about 95-450 ng, went into one-step reverse transcription and amplification. TCRdb itself ran the multiplex PCR reads through MiXCR, one entry per CDR3 protein. The table records fewer than 11,000 distinct CDR3 sequences, 45% to 65% of them present only once. On this clonotype itself: The antigen remains undetermined.

V was clipped by 5 bases and J by 0 bases, with 11 bases between them. CDR1 LNHNV and CDR2 YYDKDF come from the germline V gene (reference sequence). The CDR3 covers 14 residues. The V gene is TRBV15, the J gene TRBJ2-7; D gene ambiguous. The TCR was taken from a human donor with low-grade glioma or glioblastoma, undergoing nonglioma brain surgery, or in good health (not recorded which). The sample comprised glioma tissue, nonneoplastic brain tissue, or PBMCs (not recorded which). CDR3 protein: CATSQTYGSYEQYF. The DNA for the CDR3 is TGTGCCACCAGCCAGACTTATGGCTCCTACGAGCAGTACTTC.